Sequencing of this TCR beta chain was carried out in a study of shared clonotypes between healthy human individuals. Whole-study findings and limits: Clonotypes shared by all four donors outscored non-shared clonotypes in generation probability. Rarefaction demonstrated incomplete sorted-subset sequencing despite large depth.

CDR3 size: 14 residues. Germline V gives CDR1 SQVTM, CDR2 ANQGSEA. V was trimmed by 7 bases and J by 5 bases, leaving 19 bases between them. A word on this clone: Its cognate antigen is unknown.

Sequencing used immunoSEQ multiplex PCR; TCRdb keeps in-frame clones, though not all of them. The sample shows about 1.1 million clones, 78% of them seen only once. Sequenced sample: memory CD4+ T cells from PBMCs. The subset denotes: CD45RA-negative fraction. The receptor was isolated from a young man in good health. Some clones in this sample may be carry-over from other donors' samples. The chain combines TRBV29-1 with TRBJ2-3, with D possibly matching TRBD2 (5 bases). The CDR3 sequence is CSAETPPGVDTQYF. The DNA for the CDR3 is TGCAGCGCCGAGACTCCCCCCGGGGTAGATACGCAGTATTTT.